Shown below are 24 T cell receptor beta chains from a single sample sequenced in a study of cytomegalovirus exposure and HLA in healthy donors. The study ran its PCR with 60 Vbeta and 13 Jbeta primers. The data were produced by immunoSEQ multiplex PCR, yet TCRdb's version contains in-frame clones alone and is incomplete. The sample holds some 140,000 clones, about 9.2% seen once. The sample taken for sequencing was PBMCs. The receptor source for this set is a middle-aged woman in good health and CMV-seropositive.

Only a few counts were recorded for this clone. J is TRBJ1-6 and V is TRBV7-2; 11 bases map to TRBD1. Germline trimming cut 2 bases from V and 7 bases from J; bases unmatched to any gene: 10. Germline CDR1 and CDR2: SGHTA and FQGNSA. The CDR3 consists of 18 residues. CDR3 in amino acids: CASSLMLGTGGRNSPLHF. CDR3 DNA: TGTGCCAGCAGCTTAATGTTAGGGACAGGGGGTCGCAATTCACCCCTCCACTTT.

This clone was counted a few times. The rearrangement joins TRBV11-2 to TRBJ2-2; TRBD2 matches 12 bases. Germline V gives CDR1 SGHAT, CDR2 FQNNGV. The CDR3 is 17 residues long. The V segment lost 3 bases and the J segment 4 bases; nucleotides outside the gene matches: 6. The chain's CDR3 is CASSFWTSGEPTGELFF. CDR3 DNA sequence: TGTGCCAGCAGCTTTTGGACTAGCGGGGAACCCACCGGGGAGCTGTTTTTT.

Worth noting for this clone: One end of the junction varies from germline; a read error may be responsible. At the DNA level, this CDR3 is encoded by other sequences in the same sample as well. The chain employs TRBV7-6 and TRBJ1-4; perhaps TRBD1 as D (6 bases). The germline V gene has CDR1 SGHVS and CDR2 FNYEAQ. This CDR3 contains 15 residues. CDR3 sequence reads: CASSTGREANEKLFF. Written as DNA, the CDR3 is TGTGCCAGCAGCACAGGGAGGGAGGCTAATGAAAAGCTGTTTTTT. Full variable domain (remainder filled in from reference TRBV7-6 and TRBJ1-4): GAGVSQSPRYKVTKRGQDVALRCDPISGHVSLYWYRQALGQGPEFLTYFNYEAQQDKSGLPNDRFSAERPEGSISTLTIQRTEQRDSAMYRCASSTGREANEKLFFGSGTQLSVL.

V usage is TRBV18 and J usage is TRBJ1-1, with 8 bases fitting TRBD1. Looked up from germline, CDR1 is KGHSH and CDR2 is LQKENI. This CDR3 is built from 13 residues. V shed 3 bases and J 5 bases; nucleotides not matched to a gene: 2. The CDR3 spells CASSPTGATEAFF. CDR3 sequence (DNA): TGTGCCAGCTCACCGACAGGGGCAACTGAAGCTTTCTTT.

The rearrangement joins TRBV19 to TRBJ2-3, with D perhaps TRBD2 (5 bases). Trimming left V 7 bases short and J 1 base short, with 9 bases between. The CDR3 loop spans 13 amino acids. From germline, CDR1 is LNHDA and CDR2 SQIVND (reference sequence). In nucleotides, the CDR3 is TGTGCCAGTAACAGCGGACGCACAGATACGCAGTATTTT. It encodes CASNSGRTDTQYF.

In this sample, this clone turned up a few times. V and J are TRBV27 and TRBJ2-2; 8 nucleotides agree with TRBD1. CDR1 is MNHEY and CDR2 is SMNVEV in the germline V gene (reference sequence). The CDR3 sequence is 16 residues long. V lost 5 bases to trimming and J lost 8 bases; unmatched junction nucleotides: 13. The CDR3 region is CASSLYGQGFGGELFF. The DNA for the CDR3 is TGTGCCAGCAGTCTTTACGGACAGGGCTTCGGGGGGGAGCTGTTTTTT.

The chain employs TRBV5-1 and TRBJ2-2; weak D call: TRBD1 (6 bases). Germline V CDR1 and CDR2: SGHRS, YFSETQ. Between the trimmed V and J ends, which lost 3 bases and 6 bases, there was a span of 24 bases. CDR3 length: 18 amino acids. The CDR3 loop reads CASSSGRGGWSGSGELFF. DNA for the CDR3: TGCGCCAGCAGCTCCGGCAGGGGTGGCTGGTCGGGATCCGGGGAGCTGTTTTTT.

This chain links TRBV7-9 with TRBJ2-6; the match to TRBD1 covers 8 bases. This CDR3 has 19 amino acids. Germline assignment: CDR1 SEHNR and CDR2 FQNEAQ (reference sequence). V shed 4 bases, J shed 1 base, and the junction held 12 bases outside the gene matches. The CDR3 region has the DNA TGTGCCAGCAGCTCCTACAGGGGGTTAGATTCATCTGGGGCCAACGTCCTGACTTTC. It yields the protein CASSSYRGLDSSGANVLTF. The entire variable domain, with the rest obtained from reference TRBV7-9 and TRBJ2-6, is as follows: DTGVSQNPRHKITKRGQNVTFRCDPISEHNRLYWYRQTLGQGPEFLTYFQNEAQLEKSRLLSDRFSAERPKGSFSTLEIQRTEQGDSAMYLCASSSYRGLDSSGANVLTFGAGSRLTVL.

Note on this clone: The sample contains more than one DNA sequence encoding this CDR3. The rearrangement links TRBV4-3 to TRBJ2-7; 11 bases are a match to TRBD2. Germline loops: CDR1 LGHNA, CDR2 YSLEER. The trim removed 3 bases at V and 0 bases at J, leaving 13 bases unmatched. This CDR3 has 19 residues. DNA for the CDR3: TGCGCCAGCAGCCATGAGCCTCCTAGCGGGGGGACAAGCTCCTACGAGCAGTACTTC. Translating it yields CASSHEPPSGGTSSYEQYF.

This clone has just a few counts. The V call is TRBV7-9, the J call TRBJ2-5, with 8 positions matching TRBD2. This CDR3 region has 16 residues. Germline V gene data show CDR1 as SEHNR and CDR2 as FQNEAQ (reference sequence). Trimming took 2 bases from V and 1 from J; bases not matched to a gene: 6. CDR3 loop: CASSLLGGGPQETQYF. The DNA for the CDR3 is TGTGCCAGCAGCTTACTGGGCGGGGGGCCCCAAGAGACCCAGTACTTC.

The rearrangement links TRBV4-1 to TRBJ1-4, with 8 bases that match TRBD1. The CDR3 extends over 16 amino acids. Germline lookup yields CDR1 MGHRA and CDR2 YSYEKL. J was trimmed by 2 bases and V by 0 bases; bases with no gene match: 2. In DNA form, the CDR3 reads TGCGCCAGCAGCCAAGATCAGGGGGCGACTAATGAAAAACTGTTTTTT. Its translation is CASSQDQGATNEKLFF.

V is TRBV14 and J is TRBJ1-1; D perhaps matches TRBD1 (5 bases). CDR3 length: 15 residues. V dropped 4 bases and J dropped 0 bases, with 12 bases sitting between them. Germline V gene data show CDR1 as SGHDN and CDR2 as FVKESK. This chain's CDR3 is CASSPPAGMNTEAFF. The CDR3 region has the DNA TGTGCCAGCAGCCCCCCGGCAGGGATGAACACTGAAGCTTTCTTT.

The V and J genes are TRBV5-1 and TRBJ2-2; 7 bases agree with TRBD2. After removal of 4 bases from V and 4 bases from J, the junction contained 7 bases not matched to a gene. The germline gives CDR1 SGHRS, CDR2 YFSETQ. The CDR3 runs 15 residues. In DNA, the CDR3 is TGCGCCAGCAGCACTGCGGGGAGGGGCACCGGGGAGCTGTTTTTT. Residues: CASSTAGRGTGELFF.

The chain links TRBV9 to TRBJ1-6; TRBD1 might be the D (5 bases). V was clipped by 5 bases and J by 5 bases, with 14 bases between them. CDR1 SGDLS and CDR2 YYNGEE come from the germline V gene. CDR3 length: 15 residues. CDR3 sequence reads: CASRTEDTDNSPLHF. In nucleotides, the CDR3 is TGTGCCAGCAGAACTGAGGACACCGATAATTCACCCCTCCACTTT.

The V and J genes are TRBV2 and TRBJ2-4; D is unclear. This CDR3 comprises 14 residues. V gave up 2 bases and J gave up 8 bases, with 13 bases separating them. The germline CDR1 and CDR2 sequences are SNHLY and FYNNEI. CDR3 sequence (DNA): TGTGCCAGCAGTGAAACGAAGCTTTCGTACATTCAGTACTTC. It translates to CASSETKLSYIQYF.

The chain uses TRBV6-6 and TRBJ1-5; 8 bases line up with TRBD1. Germline CDR1 MNHNY, CDR2 SVGAGI (reference sequence). The CDR3 is 16 amino acids. Trimming cost V 6 bases and J 6 bases; bases outside gene matches: 13. Here the CDR3 DNA reads TGTGCCAGCAGGGCCCCAGGGGGCGGGAGCGGTCAGCCCCAGCATTTT. Translating it yields CASRAPGGGSGQPQHF.

This rearrangement joins TRBV6-6 to TRBJ2-7; 9 bases map to TRBD1. The ends lost 0 bases at V and 3 bases at J; junction bases unmatched: 0. The CDR3 contains 14 residues. The germline V gene encodes CDR1 MNHNY and CDR2 SVGAGI (reference sequence). CDR3 coding DNA: TGTGCCAGCAGTTACTCGACAGGGGGCTACGAGCAGTACTTC. This sequence encodes CASSYSTGGYEQYF.

The J gene is TRBJ2-7, the V gene TRBV5-1, with a tentative D call TRBD2 (5 bases). V was clipped by 3 bases and J by 4 bases, with 11 bases between them. The CDR3 sequence is 13 residues long. Germline V gene sequence: CDR1 SGHRS, CDR2 YFSETQ. The CDR3 DNA is TGCGCCAGCAGCTATGGACTGGGATACGAGCAGTACTTC. Its translation is CASSYGLGYEQYF.

The chain is built from TRBV11-2 and TRBJ2-2; 10 bases map to TRBD1. The CDR3 runs 14 residues. The V and J ends lost 3 bases and 6 bases, in that order; junction bases with no gene match: 1. The germline gives CDR1 SGHAT, CDR2 FQNNGV. The CDR3 DNA follows: TGTGCCAGCAGCTTGACAGGGGGCCCCGGGGAGCTGTTTTTT. Protein sequence: CASSLTGGPGELFF.

V usage is TRBV5-1 and J usage is TRBJ2-7, with D perhaps TRBD1 (8 bases). The germline V and J ends were trimmed by 3 bases and 4 bases, with 14 bases remaining between them. The CDR3 extends over 14 amino acids. In germline, CDR1 is SGHRS, CDR2 YFSETQ. This CDR3 reads CASSYTGGAYEQYF. DNA for the CDR3: TGCGCCAGCAGCTATACAGGGGGGGCGTACGAGCAGTACTTC.

In this sample, this clone turned up once. This chain uses TRBV19 with TRBJ2-2; TRBD1 might be the D (5 bases). Deletions cut 5 bases from V and 4 bases from J, with 20 bases between. Germline loops: CDR1 LNHDA, CDR2 SQIVND (reference sequence). The CDR3 extends over 17 amino acids. CDR3 loop: CASSEGRVTGGTGELFF. Here the CDR3 DNA reads TGTGCCAGTAGTGAAGGCAGGGTAACGGGTGGCACCGGGGAGCTGTTTTTT.

The V call is TRBV7-9, the J call TRBJ1-2; D is ambiguous. The CDR3 has 12 amino acids. Trimming removed 1 base at V and 8 bases at J, with 8 bases between. Germline V CDR1 and CDR2: SEHNR, FQNEAQ (reference sequence). The DNA of the CDR3 is TGTGCCAGCAGCTTAGATGGGGAGGGCTACACCTTC. The encoded protein is CASSLDGEGYTF.

This clone was seen only a few times. The J gene is TRBJ2-3, the V gene TRBV7-9; TRBD2 agrees at 7 bases. CDR3 size: 16 residues. Germline CDR1 and CDR2: SEHNR and FQNEAQ (reference sequence). With V trimmed by 1 base and J by 3 bases, 7 bases remained unmatched. The CDR3 reads CASSLGRLAETDTQYF. Here the CDR3 DNA reads TGTGCCAGCAGCTTAGGACGACTAGCCGAGACAGATACGCAGTATTTT.

The chain employs TRBV4-3 and TRBJ1-2; 9 nucleotides match TRBD1. CDR1 is LGHNA and CDR2 is YSLEER in the germline V gene. The ends lost 2 bases at V and 0 bases at J; junction bases unmatched: 4. CDR3 length equals 16 residues. CDR3 sequence reads: CASSQLQGAPNYGYTF. The CDR3 region has the DNA TGCGCCAGCAGCCAATTACAGGGGGCACCTAACTATGGCTACACCTTC.